This T cell receptor (beta chain) was found in a study of T cells in Graves' hyperthyroidism and ophthalmopathy. It was considered stable Graves' hyperthyroidism when ophthalmopathy did not progress within 18 months. Criteria for exclusion of patients were uncontrolled infection, other autoimmune disease, pregnancy or lactation. Based on clinical symptoms, serum thyroxine and TRAb, thyroid ultrasound and orbital computed tomography, diagnoses were reached. PBMCs were derived from about 9.1 ml fresh peripheral blood. Amplified TCR beta CDR3 regions came from RNA transcripts. First-round RT-PCR targeting the TCR CDR3 was performed with the HTBI primer set. Using its own MiXCR run on the multiplex PCR reads, TCRdb lists one record per CDR3 protein. The sample contains roughly 710,000 distinct CDR3 sequences, 30% to 40% of which appear only once. Trimming pared 5 bases from V and 1 base from J, leaving 10 bases between. Germline V lookup: CDR1 KGHDR, CDR2 SFDVKD. The CDR3 runs to 14 residues.

This clonotype was detected ten times or more. The chain couples TRBV24-1 to TRBJ1-2; no definite D call. The material sequenced was blood. This clonotype was sampled from a woman in her forties with Graves' hyperthyroidism. The CDR3 loop reads CATSVAGGNYGYTF. The CDR3 DNA reads as TGTGCCACCAGTGTCGCGGGCGGTAACTATGGCTACACCTTC.